A single sample is the source of the 31 T cell receptor beta chains below, sequenced in a study of cytomegalovirus exposure and HLA in healthy donors. 13 Jbeta primers and 60 Vbeta primers were used for the PCR. Using immunoSEQ multiplex PCR, the repertoire was profiled, and TCRdb retains in-frame clones only, with some absent. Of around 170,000 clones listed, roughly 82% were seen once; the top ten hold roughly 0.5%. Specimen: PBMCs. The receptors originated from a woman between 45 and 65 years old in good health and CMV-seronegative.

DNA of the CDR3: TGTGCCAGCAGCTTAGCGGCAGGCGGGGAGCTGTTTTTT. Translation gives CASSLAAGGELFF. This chain uses TRBV7-2 with TRBJ2-2; D remains ambiguous. Trimming shortened V by 0 bases and J by 7 bases, and 6 bases separated the two germline ends. CDR1 and CDR2 (germline): SGHTA, FQGNSA. The CDR3 extends over 13 amino acids.

The chain carries TRBV6-5 and TRBJ1-6; 8 bases line up with TRBD1. This CDR3 contains 14 residues. Per germline, CDR1 MNHEY and CDR2 SVGAGI. After removal of 5 bases from V and 10 bases from J, the junction contained 7 bases not matched to a gene. CDR3 sequence: CASSQDRGGSPLHF. In DNA form, the CDR3 reads TGTGCCAGCAGTCAAGACAGGGGTGGATCACCCCTCCACTTT.

The genes are TRBV5-6 and TRBJ1-2, with D tentatively TRBD1 (5 bases). This CDR3 contains 12 residues. Deletions cut 5 bases from V and 9 bases from J, with 14 bases between. Germline V gene data show CDR1 as SGHDT and CDR2 as YYEEEE. For the CDR3, the DNA is TGTGCCAGCAGGGGGGGTCTTGGGAGCTACACCTTC. Residues: CASRGGLGSYTF.

The sample holds one count of this clone. Additional DNA sequences in this sample encode the identical CDR3. The chain carries TRBV19 and TRBJ1-1; D is ambiguous. Germline V gene sequence: CDR1 LNHDA, CDR2 SQIVND (reference sequence). V lost 4 bases and J lost 5, with 11 bases in between. The CDR3 spans 13 residues. In nucleotides, the CDR3 is TGTGCCAGTAGTACGGGGAGAGGAACTGAAGCTTTCTTT. Its protein product is CASSTGRGTEAFF.

V gene TRBV15 combines with J gene TRBJ2-7; a possible D gene is TRBD2 (6 bases). The CDR3 totals 17 residues. V was trimmed by 0 bases and J by 2 bases, leaving 17 bases between them. Germline values: CDR1 LNHNV, CDR2 YYDKDF (reference sequence). In DNA, the CDR3 is TGTGCCACCAGCAGAGATTCGGAGGGAACTCTCACCTACGAGCAGTACTTC. This encodes CATSRDSEGTLTYEQYF.

The chain recombines TRBV27 with TRBJ2-7; no definite D call. This CDR3 is built from 12 residues. Germline loops: CDR1 MNHEY, CDR2 SMNVEV (reference sequence). V was shortened by 8 bases and J by 5 bases, with 13 bases between the two germline ends. The CDR3 protein is CASRQVEHEQYF. The CDR3 DNA sequence: TGTGCCAGCCGACAAGTTGAGCACGAGCAGTACTTC.

The rearrangement uses TRBV29-1 and TRBJ2-4, with 7 bases aligning to TRBD1. The CDR3 has 13 amino acids. Germline assignment: CDR1 SQVTM and CDR2 ANQGSEA. Losses at the gene ends were 6 bases for V and 1 base for J; bases not matched to a gene: 3. The CDR3 nucleotides are TGCAGCGTGGAACAGGGGGCCAAAAACATTCAGTACTTC. Its translation: CSVEQGAKNIQYF.

The rearrangement uses TRBV7-9 and TRBJ2-1; 10 nucleotides line up with TRBD1. The CDR3 runs 17 residues. Germline V lookup: CDR1 SEHNR, CDR2 FQNEAQ (reference sequence). V shed 2 bases and J 8 bases; nucleotides not matched to a gene: 12. Here the CDR3 reads CASSLFGRTGGSYEQFF. CDR3 nucleotides: TGTGCCAGCAGCTTATTCGGTCGGACAGGGGGGTCATATGAGCAGTTCTTC.

The chain carries TRBV7-2 and TRBJ2-7; 12 positions match TRBD2. Trimming at V came to 2 bases and at J to 2 bases, leaving 4 bases not matched to a gene. The CDR3 loop spans 16 amino acids. Per the germline V gene, CDR1 is SGHTA and CDR2 is FQGNSA. DNA for the CDR3: TGTGCCAGCAGCTTATCCCTAGCGGGAGGGCCCTACGAGCAGTACTTC. This translates into CASSLSLAGGPYEQYF. The variable domain in full, with the rest retrieved from reference TRBV7-2 and TRBJ2-7, is GAGVSQSPSNKVTEKGKDVELRCDPISGHTALYWYRQSLGQGLEFLIYFQGNSAPDKSGLPSDRFSAERTGGSVSTLTIQRTQQEDSAVYLCASSLSLAGGPYEQYFGPGTRLTVT.

The rearrangement joins TRBV27 to TRBJ2-7, with 9 bases that match TRBD1. CDR1 is MNHEY and CDR2 is SMNVEV in the germline V gene (reference sequence). Losses at the gene ends were 6 bases for V and 4 bases for J; bases not matched to a gene: 7. CDR3 length: 14 residues. CDR3 sequence (DNA): TGTGCCAGCAGATACAGGGGGCAAGGTTACGAGCAGTACTTC. Protein product: CASRYRGQGYEQYF.

The chain couples TRBV19 to TRBJ1-2; D not resolved. Trimming took off 5 bases at V and 6 bases at J, with 16 bases between the two ends. The CDR3 is 14 amino acids. Germline CDR1 LNHDA, CDR2 SQIVND (reference sequence). CDR3 sequence reads: CASSPGKAYNGYTF. DNA of the CDR3: TGTGCCAGTAGTCCCGGGAAGGCTTATAATGGCTACACCTTC.

The J gene is TRBJ2-5, the V gene TRBV15, with TRBD1 identical over 9 bases. The J call may be in error: the DNA end matches TRBJ2-7 better. The CDR3 has 17 residues. From germline, CDR1 is LNHNV and CDR2 YYDKDF (reference sequence). CDR3 sequence: CATSRPGTGSFSYEQYF. In DNA, the CDR3 is TGTGCCACCAGCAGACCTGGGACAGGGAGTTTCTCCTACGAGCAGTACTTC.

The J gene is TRBJ1-3, the V gene TRBV5-4; no definite D call. Germline V CDR1 and CDR2: SGHNT, YYREEE (reference sequence). Trimming removed 4 bases from V and 0 bases from J, with 14 bases in between. The CDR3 spans 16 residues. In DNA, the CDR3 is TGTGCCAGCAGCCTGGACGTGACACCCTCTGGAAACACCATATATTTT. It is translated as CASSLDVTPSGNTIYF.

The chain recombines TRBV5-1 with TRBJ1-1; D possibly corresponds to TRBD1 (6 bases). Germline V gene data show CDR1 as SGHRS and CDR2 as YFSETQ. The germline V and J ends were trimmed by 0 bases and 4 bases, with 13 bases remaining between them. The CDR3 has 15 amino acids. The CDR3 sequence: CASSLDGGAGTEAFF. In DNA, the CDR3 is TGCGCCAGCAGCTTGGATGGGGGCGCTGGCACTGAAGCTTTCTTT.

This rearrangement joins TRBV28 to TRBJ2-5, with 11 bases fitting TRBD1. Germline values: CDR1 MDHEN, CDR2 SYDVKM. V was pared by 7 bases and J by 11 bases, with 12 bases of the junction left unmatched. The CDR3 sequence is 14 residues long. The CDR3 loop reads CASNPGQGVGIQYF. CDR3 coding DNA: TGTGCCAGCAACCCGGGACAGGGGGTCGGAATACAGTACTTC.

The V and J genes are TRBV28 and TRBJ1-5; 8 bases are shared with TRBD1. Germline CDR1 is MDHEN and CDR2 is SYDVKM. V shed 2 bases and J 5 bases; nucleotides not matched to a gene: 5. The CDR3 is 15 residues long. Here the CDR3 reads CASSLVGQGDQPQHF. The CDR3 coding sequence is TGTGCCAGCAGTTTAGTTGGACAGGGTGATCAGCCCCAGCATTTT.

The sample holds one count of this clone. This chain connects TRBV5-6 to TRBJ2-1, with TRBD2 matching 14 bases. V shed 4 bases and J 0 bases; nucleotides not matched to a gene: 9. Germline CDR1 and CDR2: SGHDT and YYEEEE. The CDR3 consists of 19 residues. The CDR3 loop reads CASSKEGLAGALSYNEQFF. The CDR3 region has the DNA TGTGCCAGCAGCAAGGAGGGACTAGCGGGGGCCCTCTCCTACAATGAGCAGTTCTTC.

The chain joins TRBV7-9 to TRBJ2-7; D remains ambiguous. V lost 5 bases to trimming and J lost 7 bases, with 9 bases between them. Germline V gene lookup returns CDR1 SEHNR and CDR2 FQNEAQ (reference sequence). The CDR3 length is 11 residues. The CDR3 DNA sequence: TGTGCCAGCAGCCCGCGGTTTGAGCAGTACTTC. Its translation: CASSPRFEQYF.

The V call is TRBV5-1, the J call TRBJ2-1, with a weak D call TRBD2 (6 bases). The CDR3 spans 14 residues. Germline CDR1 SGHRS, CDR2 YFSETQ. V lost 0 bases and J lost 8, with 12 bases in between. The CDR3 bases are TGCGCCAGCAGCTTGGCCGGGGGAAACGATGAGCAGTTCTTC. Protein product: CASSLAGGNDEQFF.

J is TRBJ2-3 and V is TRBV5-1; maybe TRBD1 (8 bases). The CDR3 has 14 residues. V shed 4 bases and J shed 4 bases, with 13 bases lying between them. Germline assignment: CDR1 SGHRS and CDR2 YFSETQ. In DNA, the CDR3 is TGCGCCAGCAGCATACAGGGGGGGTCAGATACGCAGTATTTT. Its protein is CASSIQGGSDTQYF. Together with reference TRBV5-1 and TRBJ2-3, the CDR3 gives the full variable domain: KAGVTQTPRYLIKTRGQQVTLSCSPISGHRSVSWYQQTPGQGLQFLFEYFSETQRNKGNFPGRFSGRQFSNSRSEMNVSTLELGDSALYLCASSIQGGSDTQYFGPGTRLTVL.

V gene TRBV21-1 combines with J gene TRBJ2-1; TRBD2 is the table's D call, not checked against the DNA. TRBV21-1 is a pseudogene. This CDR3 contains 15 residues. The CDR3 spells CASSKGGDSGNEQFF. CDR3 nucleotide sequence: TGTGCCAGCAGCAAAGGGGGGGATTCGGGCAATGAGCAGTTCTTC.

This clone was detected only once. This rearrangement joins TRBV6-5 to TRBJ1-2; D remains unclear. V shed 6 bases and J shed 8 bases, with 19 bases lying between them. The length of the CDR3 is 14 residues. Germline-derived CDR1 and CDR2 are MNHEY and SVGAGI. The CDR3 sequence: CASRAGSPAGGYTF. The CDR3 coding sequence is TGTGCCAGCAGGGCGGGGTCCCCCGCGGGGGGCTACACCTTC.

V usage is TRBV9 and J usage is TRBJ2-1, with 7 bases identical to TRBD2. This CDR3 has 15 residues. The V gene end was trimmed by 4 bases and the J gene end by 6 bases; junction bases not matched to a gene: 10. Germline V gene sequence: CDR1 SGDLS, CDR2 YYNGEE. CDR3: CASSPRGGGGNEQFF. The CDR3 nucleotides read TGTGCCAGCAGCCCCCGGGGCGGGGGTGGCAATGAGCAGTTCTTC.

This clone came up a few times. The chain uses TRBV6-5 and TRBJ2-6; D not certain. Trimming left V 2 bases short and J 0 bases short, with 5 bases between. CDR1 and CDR2 (germline): MNHEY, SVGAGI. This CDR3 has 15 residues. The CDR3 is CASSYGPSGANVLTF. DNA of the CDR3: TGTGCCAGCAGTTACGGCCCCTCTGGGGCCAACGTCCTGACTTTC.

For the CDR3, the DNA is TGTGCCAGCAGTGAATCTACGCTGGTCCGTGGCTACACCTTC. This codes for CASSESTLVRGYTF. This chain links TRBV25-1 with TRBJ1-2; no clear D gene. The V gene's germline CDR1 is MGHDK and CDR2 SYGVNS. The V gene lost 1 base and the J gene lost 7 bases, with 13 bases spanning the gap. The CDR3 covers 14 residues.

The V and J genes are TRBV7-3 and TRBJ2-7; 15 bases fit TRBD2. Trimming took 5 bases from V and 5 from J; bases not matched to a gene: 4. The CDR3 has 15 residues. The V gene's germline CDR1 is SGHTA and CDR2 FQGTGA. The CDR3, as DNA: TGTGCCAGCAGCCCTGGACTAGCGGGGGGGCACGAGCAGTACTTC. Amino acids: CASSPGLAGGHEQYF.

The chain has TRBV9 and TRBJ2-7; 10 bases line up with TRBD1. V gave up 4 bases and J gave up 3 bases; unmatched junction bases: 4. Germline CDR1 and CDR2: SGDLS and YYNGEE. This CDR3 region has 14 residues. CDR3 DNA: TGTGCCAGCAGCCCCGGGACAGGGGTCTACGAGCAGTACTTC. It is translated as CASSPGTGVYEQYF.

The chain couples TRBV19 to TRBJ1-5; 7 positions agree with TRBD1. J gave up 1 base and V 2 bases, and 5 bases lay outside the gene matches. Looked up from germline, CDR1 is LNHDA and CDR2 is SQIVND (reference sequence). The CDR3 spans 16 residues. CDR3 protein: CASSIRPTGSNQPQHF. The CDR3 region has the DNA TGTGCCAGTAGTATAAGGCCGACAGGGAGCAATCAGCCCCAGCATTTT.

This clone has a single count. J is TRBJ1-4 and V is TRBV10-3; D may be TRBD1 (6 bases). From germline, CDR1 is ENHRY and CDR2 SYGVKD. The V end was cut by 2 bases, the J end by 5 bases, with 12 bases between. The CDR3 has 15 residues. The DNA for the CDR3 is TGTGCCATCAGTGAGATCCGGGACAAAAATGAAAAACTGTTTTTT. Its translation: CAISEIRDKNEKLFF.

The chain combines TRBV7-2 with TRBJ1-5, with 7 nucleotides matching TRBD1. With 1 base clipped from V and 2 bases from J, the junction kept 5 bases outside the gene matches. The CDR3 runs to 16 residues. The germline V gene has CDR1 SGHTA and CDR2 FQGNSA. The CDR3 DNA reads TGTGCCAGCAGCTTAGTGGGCAGGGGGGGCAATCAGCCCCAGCATTTT. Its translation: CASSLVGRGGNQPQHF.

V gene TRBV5-1 combines with J gene TRBJ2-3; tentatively, D is TRBD1 (5 bases). CDR1 and CDR2 (germline): SGHRS, YFSETQ. The CDR3 runs to 14 residues. Trimming left V 2 bases short and J 2 bases short, with 9 bases between. The CDR3 sequence is CASSFKGPTDTQYF. The CDR3 DNA is TGCGCCAGCAGCTTTAAGGGGCCCACAGATACGCAGTATTTT.